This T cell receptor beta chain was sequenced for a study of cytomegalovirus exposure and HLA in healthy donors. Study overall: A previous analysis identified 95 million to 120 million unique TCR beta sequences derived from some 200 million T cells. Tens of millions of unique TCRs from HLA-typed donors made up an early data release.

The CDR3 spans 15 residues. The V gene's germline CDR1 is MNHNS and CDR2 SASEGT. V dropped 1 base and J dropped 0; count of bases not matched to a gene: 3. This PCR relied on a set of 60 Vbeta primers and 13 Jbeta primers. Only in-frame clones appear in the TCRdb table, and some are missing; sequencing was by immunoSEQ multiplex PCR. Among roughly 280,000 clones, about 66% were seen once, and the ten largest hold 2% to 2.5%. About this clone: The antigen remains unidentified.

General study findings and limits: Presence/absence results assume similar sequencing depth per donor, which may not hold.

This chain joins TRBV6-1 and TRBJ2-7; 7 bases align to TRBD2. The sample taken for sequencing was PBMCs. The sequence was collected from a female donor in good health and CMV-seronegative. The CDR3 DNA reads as TGTGCCAGCAGTGAAGGAGCGGGATTCTCCTACGAGCAGTACTTC. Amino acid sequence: CASSEGAGFSYEQYF.